The next 3 T cell receptor beta chains were all read from a single sample in a study of shared clonotypes between healthy human individuals (dated by TCRdb to the early 2020s). The method behind the library was the immunoSEQ multiplex PCR assay. What TCRdb holds here is the immuneACCESS table cut down to in-frame rearrangements. Part of the clones is not present; checked against another copy, under half of the missing clones reflect an unresolved V gene, and the others are unexplained. The sample records over a million clones, around 97% of which are singletons. The ten largest clones take up roughly 1.2% of the sample. Sequenced: naive CD4+ T cells sorted from blood. Sample cell subset or site, as interpreted from the label and publication: CD45RA+ positively selected. The receptors here all came from a man aged 25 to 45 in good health.

Notes on this clone: Other DNA sequences in the same sample also yield this CDR3. V usage is TRBV6-5 and J usage is TRBJ2-7; maybe TRBD1 (5 bases). V lost 7 bases, J lost 1 base, and 11 bases lay in between. From germline, CDR1 is MNHEY and CDR2 SVGAGI. The CDR3 consists of 13 residues. CDR3 coding DNA: TGTGCCAGCATTTCCCCAGGGTCCTACGAGCAGTACTTC. Encoded protein: CASISPGSYEQYF.

The V and J genes are TRBV10-3 and TRBJ2-3, with D hard to call. V lost 2 bases, J lost 0 bases, and 6 bases lay in between. The CDR3 spans 14 residues. Looked up from germline, CDR1 is ENHRY and CDR2 is SYGVKD. The CDR3 protein is CAISEVSSTDTQYF. The DNA for the CDR3 is TGTGCCATCAGTGAGGTCTCAAGCACAGATACGCAGTATTTT.

Details on this clone: This same CDR3 is encoded by further DNA sequences in the sample. J is TRBJ1-2 and V is TRBV7-2; the D is unclear. Per germline, CDR1 SGHTA and CDR2 FQGNSA. The V and J ends lost 3 bases and 0 bases respectively, with 5 bases between them. The CDR3 totals 13 residues. The CDR3 loop is CASSFKTNYGYTF. The CDR3 DNA follows: TGTGCCAGCAGCTTCAAAACTAACTATGGCTACACCTTC.